This note documents a single T cell receptor (beta chain) sequence. Its antigen remains unknown. Compared with germline, one end of the junction differs, possibly owing to a read error. The sample is drawn from a study of T cells in Graves' hyperthyroidism and ophthalmopathy. Study as a whole: Initial diagnosis, before any treatment, was when peripheral blood was collected. The study's findings and limits: In blood, most of the thyroid clonotypes expanded above 0.001 were also present. With a median lead of about six months before onset, the model predicted ophthalmopathy. A model of 13 V-J pairs discriminated ophthalmopathy from stable hyperthyroidism.

Amplified regions were TCR beta CDR3 sequences from RNA transcripts. The study used the HTBI primer set for a first-round RT-PCR of the TCR CDR3. TCRdb analysed the multiplex PCR reads with MiXCR anew, one entry per CDR3 protein. Of hundreds of thousands of distinct CDR3 sequences listed, about 38% were seen once; the top ten hold about 8.9%. The TCR comes from a man between 18 and 35 years old with Graves' hyperthyroidism. Sequenced: blood.

The chain's CDR3 is CASSQGKGDRGNQPQHF. In DNA form, the CDR3 reads TGCGCCAGCAGCCAAGGGAAAGGGGATAGGGGCAATCAGCCCCAGCATTTT. The chain recombines TRBV7-2 with TRBJ1-5; possible D gene TRBD1, 5 bases. Germline loops: CDR1 SGHTA, CDR2 FQGNSA. The CDR3 totals 17 residues.